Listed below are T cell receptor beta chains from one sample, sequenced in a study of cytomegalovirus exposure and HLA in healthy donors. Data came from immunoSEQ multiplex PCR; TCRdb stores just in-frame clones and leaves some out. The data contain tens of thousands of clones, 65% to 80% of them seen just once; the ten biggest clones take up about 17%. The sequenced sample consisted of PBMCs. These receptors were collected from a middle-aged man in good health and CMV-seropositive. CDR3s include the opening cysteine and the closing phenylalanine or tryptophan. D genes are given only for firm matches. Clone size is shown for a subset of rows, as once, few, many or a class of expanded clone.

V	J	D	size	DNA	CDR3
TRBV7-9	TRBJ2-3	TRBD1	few	TGTTCCAGCAGGTTCGTCTCGACAGGGCCGACTCTTCTCACAGATACGCAGTATTTT	CSSRFVSTGPTLLTDTQYF
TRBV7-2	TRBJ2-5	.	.	TGTGCCAGCAGCCGGGGGGCCTCGGCCACAGAGACCCAGTACTTC	CASSRGASATETQYF
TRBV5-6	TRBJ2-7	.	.	TGTGCCAGCAGCTTGTCCCCGTACGAGCAGTACTTC	CASSLSPYEQYF
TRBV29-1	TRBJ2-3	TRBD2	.	TGCAGCTCCTCTGGGTTAGCGGGGAGCACAGATACGCAGTATTTT	CSSSGLAGSTDTQYF
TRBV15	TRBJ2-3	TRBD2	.	TGTGCCACCAGCAGAGATAGCGGGGGGGCAGATACGCAGTATTTT	CATSRDSGGADTQYF
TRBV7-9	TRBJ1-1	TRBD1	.	TGTGCCAGCAGTCGAGGACAGGGGAGCACTGAAGCTTTCTTT	CASSRGQGSTEAFF
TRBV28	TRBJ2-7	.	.	TGTGCCAGCAGTTTACTTCCGGATCGCGGCTACGAGCAGTACTTC	CASSLLPDRGYEQYF
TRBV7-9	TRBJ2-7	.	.	TGTTCCAGCAGCTCACCGGCAGGGGCCCCGGACTACGAGCAGTACTTC	CSSSSPAGAPDYEQYF
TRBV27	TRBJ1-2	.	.	TGTGCCAGCAGTTTGCGAAGGGGCGGCGGCTACACCTTC	CASSLRRGGGYTF
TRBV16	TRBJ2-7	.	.	TGTGCCAGCAGCCAAGGAGGGGACGAGCAGTACTTC	CASSQGGDEQYF
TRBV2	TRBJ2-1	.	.	TGTGCCAGCAGCCCCCTGAGGGACAATGAGCAGTTCTTC	CASSPLRDNEQFF
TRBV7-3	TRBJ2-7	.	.	TGTGCCAGCAGCTTGCCGGGGCTCGGGGGCGAGCAGTACTTC	CASSLPGLGGEQYF
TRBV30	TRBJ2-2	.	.	TGTGCCTGGAGTCCGGGAGAGACCGGGGAGCTGTTTTTT	CAWSPGETGELFF
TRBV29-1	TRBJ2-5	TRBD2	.	TGCAGCGTTGAAGGGGTAGCGGGAGTTAGGCAAGAGACCCAGTACTTC	CSVEGVAGVRQETQYF
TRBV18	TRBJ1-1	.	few	TGTGCCAGCTCACCACAGGGGGTAGACACTGAAGCTTTCTTT	CASSPQGVDTEAFF
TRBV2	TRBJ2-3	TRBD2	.	TGTGCCAGCAGCCTGACTAGCGGCACAGATACGCAGTATTTT	CASSLTSGTDTQYF
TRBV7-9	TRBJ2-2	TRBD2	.	TGTGCCAGCAGCTTCCGGGGGGAAAACACCGGGGAGCTGTTTTTT	CASSFRGENTGELFF
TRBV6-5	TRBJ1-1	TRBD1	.	TGTGCCAGCACGAGGACAGGCAACACTGAAGCTTTCTTT	CASTRTGNTEAFF
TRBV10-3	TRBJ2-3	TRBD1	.	TGTGCCATCGGAAAGCCGGGACAGGGGGCTCCAGATACGCAGTATTTT	CAIGKPGQGAPDTQYF
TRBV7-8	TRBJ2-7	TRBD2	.	TGTGCCAGCAGCTTAGTTCCAGCGGGGCTTGAGCAGTACTTC	CASSLVPAGLEQYF
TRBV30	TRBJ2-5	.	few	TGTGCCTGGAGTGTTCTGGACAGTGCCCAGTACTTC	CAWSVLDSAQYF